This is a list of T cell receptor beta chains from one sample in a study of human T cells and chemical hapten exposure. TCRdb reprocessed the RACE reads via MiXCR and lists one record per CDR3 protein. The repertoire holds fewer than 65,000 distinct CDR3 sequences, with approximately 9.8% as singletons. The sample in question was whole blood, obtained in connection with sensitization to the hapten diphenylcyclopropenone (DPC). These receptors were taken from a woman aged 40 to 50 with alopecia areata. Some clones in this sample may be carry-over from other donors' samples. CDR3s include the opening cysteine and the closing phenylalanine or tryptophan. Each record gives: D gene, J gene, clone size, V gene, CDR3 DNA, CDR3 protein. A D gene is named only where the DNA matches it firmly. Some rows have no size entry. The others give once, few or many, or a class for an expanded clone.

>.|TRBJ2-7|.|TRBV2
TGTGCCAGCAGGACTCCGGACACCCCTAGGGCCTACGAGCAGTACTTC
CASRTPDTPRAYEQYF
>.|TRBJ1-1|many|TRBV20-1
TGCAGTGCTAGAGGCGGCGGGGGGGCCAAAGCTTTCTTT
CSARGGGGAKAFF
>.|TRBJ1-6|many|TRBV12-3/TRBV12-4
TGTGCCAGCAGACCCCGATCTAATTCACCCCTCCACTTT
CASRPRSNSPLHF
>TRBD1|TRBJ1-2|few|TRBV20-1
TGCAGTGCTAACAGGGGGCCGGACTATGGCTACACCTTC
CSANRGPDYGYTF
>TRBD2|TRBJ2-7|few|TRBV4-1
TGCGCCAGCAGCCTATACAGCGGGGGGACCTACGAGCAGTACTTC
CASSLYSGGTYEQYF
>.|TRBJ1-1|many|TRBV6-1
TGTGCCAGCAGCGTCGGTTCGAACACTGAAGCTTTCTTT
CASSVGSNTEAFF
>TRBD1|TRBJ2-7|.|TRBV5-5
TGTGCCAGCAGCAAGGGACAGGGGGTCTACGAGCAGTACTTC
CASSKGQGVYEQYF
>.|TRBJ2-5|many|TRBV5-1
TGCGCCAGCAGCTTGGGAGCAGGGATGGAGACCCAGTACTTC
CASSLGAGMETQYF
>TRBD1|TRBJ2-2|many|TRBV4-1
TGCGCCAGCAGCCCCCGGGACAGGGGGCAGACCGGGGAGCTGTTTTTT
CASSPRDRGQTGELFF
>.|TRBJ1-3|few|TRBV15
TGTGCCACCAGCAGCCTGGGTGGAAACACCATATATTTT
CATSSLGGNTIYF
>.|TRBJ2-3|many|TRBV4-3
TGCGCCAGCAGCCGGACCGAAGGAGATACGCAGTATTTT
CASSRTEGDTQYF
>.|TRBJ2-1|many|TRBV14
TGTGCCAGCAGCCAAGATGGCGAGGGCAGCTCCTACAATGAGCAGTTCTTC
CASSQDGEGSSYNEQFF
>.|TRBJ2-2|many|TRBV6-2/TRBV6-3
TGTGCCAGCAGGGGTCGGGGGGCGACGAACACCGGGGAGCTGTTTTTT
CASRGRGATNTGELFF
>.|TRBJ1-1|many|TRBV7-9
TGTGCCAGCAGCTTACAGGGTTGGGCTTTCTTT
CASSLQGWAFF
>.|TRBJ2-5|many|TRBV11-2
TGTGCCAGCAGCTCTACAGGAGACCTTACCACGGGGGAGACCCAGTACTTC
CASSSTGDLTTGETQYF
>.|TRBJ1-2|few|TRBV6-1
TGTGCCAGCAGTGAAGTATCGTATGGCTACACCTTC
CASSEVSYGYTF
>TRBD2|TRBJ2-7|many|TRBV20-1
TGCAGTGCCACCCGGGGACTAGCGGGGTCTAACCCCTACGAGCAGTACTTC
CSATRGLAGSNPYEQYF
>TRBD1|TRBJ2-1|.|TRBV6-2/TRBV6-3
TGTGCCAGCAGTGTCGACAGGGGCCGGCGGGGCGGTGATGAGCAGTTCTTC
CASSVDRGRRGGDEQFF
>TRBD2|TRBJ2-1|few|TRBV20-1
TGCAGTGCGCTCACCTTAGCGGGGGGAAGCTGGAATGAGCAGTTCTTC
CSALTLAGGSWNEQFF
>TRBD2|TRBJ2-2|.|TRBV7-3
TGTGCCAGCAGCTTCAAAGCGGGGGGTCTCGCGAACACCGGGGAGCTGTTTTTT
CASSFKAGGLANTGELFF
>.|TRBJ2-7|few|TRBV5-1
TGCGCCAGCAGCTTGGTCGGGGACCGGGGGGAGCAGTACTTC
CASSLVGDRGEQYF
>.|TRBJ2-3|many|TRBV20-1
TGCAGTGCCCCGTTGGCGGAAGATACGCAGTATTTT
CSAPLAEDTQYF
>.|TRBJ1-2|many|TRBV20-1
TGCAGTGTAGACAGGCAGGATGGCTACACCTTC
CSVDRQDGYTF
>.|TRBJ2-3|.|TRBV18
TGTGCCAGCTCGACCAGCACAGATACGCAGTATTTT
CASSTSTDTQYF
>.|TRBJ2-3|many|TRBV29-1
TGCAGCGTCCGAGTCCCAGGGTCCTCAGGTACGCAGTATTTT
CSVRVPGSSGTQYF
>.|TRBJ1-5|many|TRBV7-2
TGTGCCAGCAGCCAGGCCCTAGAACAGCCCCAGCATTTT
CASSQALEQPQHF
>TRBD1|TRBJ2-3|many|TRBV18
TGTGCCAGCTCACCACCGGGGAACAGGGGGCTAGATACGCAGTATTTT
CASSPPGNRGLDTQYF
>TRBD1|TRBJ1-5|.|TRBV2
TGTGCCAGCAGTGAGGACAGGGGGGTCAATCAGCCCCAGCATTTT
CASSEDRGVNQPQHF
>TRBD1|TRBJ2-1|.|TRBV15
TGTGCCACCAGCAGAGCAGGACAGGGGAATGAGCAGTTCTTC
CATSRAGQGNEQFF
>.|TRBJ2-5|.|TRBV12-5
TGTGCTAGTGGCTCCGTCGGATTGCCTCAAGAGACCCAGTACTTC
CASGSVGLPQETQYF
>TRBD2|TRBJ2-7|many|TRBV29-1
TGCAGCGTTTCGTCAGGGAGGGCCTACGAGCAGTACTTC
CSVSSGRAYEQYF
>TRBD1|TRBJ2-2|many|TRBV15
TGTGCCACCAGCAGCGTAAGGGGGCTCACCGGGGAGCTGTTTTTT
CATSSVRGLTGELFF
>.|TRBJ2-7|.|TRBV6-5
TGTGCCAGCAGTCCCGGGACGGACGTGGACGAGCAGTACTTC
CASSPGTDVDEQYF
>TRBD1|TRBJ1-1|many|TRBV7-2
TGTGCCAGCAGCCCCCGGGACAGGGATTCTGCTTTCTTT
CASSPRDRDSAFF
>.|TRBJ1-1|many|TRBV3-1
TGTGCCAGCGCAGCGGGGAAAGGCGAGTCCGCTTTCTTT
CASAAGKGESAFF
>TRBD1|TRBJ1-2|.|TRBV13
TGTGCCAGCAGCTTCGGACAGGGGGCTATCTATGGCTACACCTTC
CASSFGQGAIYGYTF
>.|TRBJ2-2|many|TRBV5-1
TGCGCCAGCAGCAGGCCGAACACCGGGGAGCTGTTTTTT
CASSRPNTGELFF
>TRBD1|TRBJ1-6|few|TRBV28
TGTGCCAGCAGAGAACAGGGGGAAAGGAATTCACCCCTCCACTTT
CASREQGERNSPLHF
>.|TRBJ2-5|.|TRBV25-1
TGTGCCAGCAGTGAATATGTGGGAAGGAAAGAGACCCAGTACTTC
CASSEYVGRKETQYF
>.|TRBJ2-7|many|TRBV11-1
TGTGCCAGCAGCTTAGAAAACCCCTACGAGCAGTACTTC
CASSLENPYEQYF
>.|TRBJ2-7|many|TRBV28
TGTGCCAGCAGTTTGGGGAGAACGCAACAGGGTTCAGGATTTAGCTCCTACGAGCAGTACTTC
CASSLGRTQQGSGFSSYEQYF
>.|TRBJ2-1|.|TRBV7-2
TGTGCCAGCAGCTTCATAGCGCGATCCTACAATGAGCAGTTCTTC
CASSFIARSYNEQFF
>.|TRBJ1-1|few|TRBV27
TGTGCCAGCAGTTTGAGGGGGGTGAACACTGAAGCTTTCTTT
CASSLRGVNTEAFF
>.|TRBJ2-1|.|TRBV7-9
TGTGCCAGCAGCTTAAGCAGGGGGGGATACAATGAGCAGTTCTTC
CASSLSRGGYNEQFF
>TRBD2|TRBJ2-2|few|TRBV6-1
TGTGCCACTCGACTAGCGGGGCCCAGCGGGGAGCTGTTTTTT
CATRLAGPSGELFF
>TRBD2|TRBJ2-3|few|TRBV9
TGTGCCAGCAGCTCCCGGACTAGCGGGGATACGCAGTATTTT
CASSSRTSGDTQYF
>TRBD2|TRBJ2-1|.|TRBV20-1
TGCAGTGCTAGAGATAGGACTAGCGGGGACCCTAATGAGCAGTTCTTC
CSARDRTSGDPNEQFF
>TRBD2|TRBJ2-1|many|TRBV12-3/TRBV12-4
TGTGCCAGCAGCGTGGGGGGGTCGATAAATGAGCAGTTCTTC
CASSVGGSINEQFF
>.|TRBJ2-3|many|TRBV7-2
TGTGCCAGCAGCGGCGGACTAAGGCTTAGCACAGATACGCAGTATTTT
CASSGGLRLSTDTQYF
>.|TRBJ2-3|.|TRBV10-3
TGTGCCATCAGTGGAGGACCGGGACTCCGCACAGATACGCAGTATTTT
CAISGGPGLRTDTQYF
>.|TRBJ1-2|few|TRBV21-1
TGTGCCAGCAGCCCTGACAAAGATCGCTATGGCTACACCTTC
CASSPDKDRYGYTF
>.|TRBJ2-3|many|TRBV5-1
TGCGCCAGCGGCCCCGTCGGCACAGATACGCAGTATTTT
CASGPVGTDTQYF
>TRBD2|TRBJ2-1|.|TRBV7-2
TGTGCCAGCAGCGTAAGCGGGGGGAGCTCCTACAATGAGCAGTTCTTC
CASSVSGGSSYNEQFF
>TRBD2|TRBJ2-1|few|TRBV20-1
TGCAGTGCACCTTCTAGCGGGGTCTCCTACAATGAGCAGTTCTTC
CSAPSSGVSYNEQFF
>.|TRBJ1-5|many|TRBV19
TGTGCCAGTAGCATTGGGGGGATATCCCTCGTGTGGAAGCCCCAGCATTTT
CASSIGGISLVWKPQHF
>.|TRBJ2-7|many|TRBV3-1
TGTGCCAGCAGCAAGTCGGGTTACGAGCAGTACTTC
CASSKSGYEQYF
>.|TRBJ2-5|.|TRBV29-1
TGCAGCGCGTCCCGCGGGATTCAAGAGACCCAGTACTTC
CSASRGIQETQYF
>TRBD1|TRBJ1-6|many|TRBV12-3/TRBV12-4
TGTGCCAGCAGTCCAAGGACAGGGAAATCACCCCTCCACTTT
CASSPRTGKSPLHF
>.|TRBJ1-5|many|TRBV29-1
TGCAGCGTTCAGGACATGAGCAATCAGCCCCAGCATTTT
CSVQDMSNQPQHF